These 8 T cell receptor beta chains were sequenced from one sample in a study of graft-versus-host responses after intestinal transplantation. The authors processed graft tissue to release intraepithelial and lamina propria lymphocytes. Clones were read by immunoSEQ multiplex PCR, and TCRdb kept only the in-frame ones, dropping some. In the table there are about 63,000 clones, around 86% of which are singletons. The sample was ileum tissue, taken roughly 390 days after transplant. These receptors came from a human patient who received an intestinal transplant, so some T cells may come from the graft donor.

The J gene is TRBJ2-7, the V gene TRBV5-1; 7 positions match TRBD1. Losses at the gene ends were 0 bases for V and 0 bases for J; bases not matched to a gene: 3. This CDR3 is built from 15 residues. The germline CDR1 and CDR2 sequences are SGHRS and YFSETQ. CDR3 DNA: TGCGCCAGCAGCTTGGAAGGGACAGTCTCCTACGAGCAGTACTTC. Amino acid sequence: CASSLEGTVSYEQYF. Supplemented by reference TRBV5-1 and TRBJ2-7, the full variable domain reads KAGVTQTPRYLIKTRGQQVTLSCSPISGHRSVSWYQQTPGQGLQFLFEYFSETQRNKGNFPGRFSGRQFSNSRSEMNVSTLELGDSALYLCASSLEGTVSYEQYFGPGTRLTVT.

V is TRBV9 and J is TRBJ2-3; the D is unclear. The CDR3 covers 13 residues. V was clipped by 4 bases and J by 0 bases, with 6 bases between them. CDR1 and CDR2 (germline): SGDLS, YYNGEE. CDR3 in amino acids: CASSHGSTDTQYF. CDR3 in DNA: TGTGCCAGCAGCCACGGAAGCACAGATACGCAGTATTTT.

The rearrangement joins TRBV6-6 to TRBJ2-5; D unresolved. The CDR3 runs 14 residues. With 4 bases removed from V and 5 bases from J, the gap between germline ends came to 14 bases. Germline values: CDR1 MNHNY, CDR2 SVGAGI (reference sequence). The CDR3 is CASSSPGRSETQYF. CDR3 nucleotide sequence: TGTGCCAGCAGTTCGCCCGGACGGTCGGAGACCCAGTACTTC.

The chain joins TRBV10-1 to TRBJ2-3; the D is unclear. This CDR3 has 18 residues. V was cut by 2 bases and J by 2 bases, with 20 bases left in between. Germline V gene sequence: CDR1 WNHNN, CDR2 SYGVQD (reference sequence). The CDR3 DNA reads as TGCGCCAGCAGTGAGAACAGATTGGAATGGAAAGACACAGATACGCAGTATTTT. It yields the protein CASSENRLEWKDTDTQYF.

The chain carries TRBV9 and TRBJ2-5, with TRBD2 as a possible D gene (6 bases). Germline CDR1 is SGDLS and CDR2 is YYNGEE. The V and J ends lost 0 bases and 5 bases respectively, with 17 bases between them. The CDR3 totals 16 residues. The chain's CDR3 is CASSVALRDGGETQYF. CDR3 nucleotides: TGTGCCAGCAGCGTAGCTCTTAGGGATGGGGGGGAGACCCAGTACTTC.

The chain links TRBV4-1 to TRBJ2-7; D is uncertain. The germline V gene has CDR1 MGHRA and CDR2 YSYEKL. V shed 0 bases and J shed 5 bases, with 5 bases lying between them. The CDR3 covers 12 residues. The CDR3 protein is CASSQDLDEQYF. CDR3 coding DNA: TGCGCCAGCAGCCAAGATCTGGACGAGCAGTACTTC.

The chain links TRBV2 to TRBJ2-1; the match to TRBD2 covers 11 bases. This CDR3 has 16 residues. V dropped 6 bases and J dropped 3; count of bases not matched to a gene: 7. CDR1 is SNHLY, CDR2 FYNNEI, per germline. The CDR3, as DNA: TGTGCCAGCAGCGGAACTAGCGGGAGAGGCTACAATGAGCAGTTCTTC. It encodes CASSGTSGRGYNEQFF.

The V call is TRBV6-5, the J call TRBJ2-7; D gene unclear. V dropped 5 bases and J dropped 2 bases, with 10 bases sitting between them. Germline V gene data show CDR1 as MNHEY and CDR2 as SVGAGI. The CDR3 is made up of 13 amino acids. The CDR3 DNA reads TGTGCCAGCAGTCGCGGCGAGGCCTACGAGCAGTACTTC. It yields the protein CASSRGEAYEQYF.